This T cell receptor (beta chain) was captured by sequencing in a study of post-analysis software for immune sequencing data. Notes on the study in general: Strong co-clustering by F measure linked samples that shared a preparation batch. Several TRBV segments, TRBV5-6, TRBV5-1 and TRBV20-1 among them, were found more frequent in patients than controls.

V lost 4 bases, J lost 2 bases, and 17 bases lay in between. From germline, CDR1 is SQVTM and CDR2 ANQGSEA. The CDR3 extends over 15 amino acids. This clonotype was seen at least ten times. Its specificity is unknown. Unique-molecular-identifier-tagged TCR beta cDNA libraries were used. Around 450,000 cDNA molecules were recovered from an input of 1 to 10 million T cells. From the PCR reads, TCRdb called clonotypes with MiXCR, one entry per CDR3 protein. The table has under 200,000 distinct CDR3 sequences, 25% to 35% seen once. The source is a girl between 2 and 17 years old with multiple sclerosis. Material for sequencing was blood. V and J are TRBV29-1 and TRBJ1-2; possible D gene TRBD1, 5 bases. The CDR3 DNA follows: TGCAGCGTTGTTGGCGAGGCAGGGAGGAACTATGGCTACACCTTC. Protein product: CSVVGEAGRNYGYTF.